These 22 T cell receptor beta chains share one sample of origin, sequenced in a study of cytomegalovirus exposure and HLA in healthy donors. A multiplex PCR was run with 60 Vbeta primers and 13 Jbeta primers. Only in-frame clones appear in the TCRdb table, and some are missing; sequencing was by immunoSEQ multiplex PCR. This table has just under 250,000 clones, roughly 82% appearing once. The sample taken for sequencing was PBMCs. Receptors were obtained from a woman between 35 and 50 years old in good health and CMV-seropositive.

Here the CDR3 reads CASMGAGNTEAFF. Here the CDR3 DNA reads TGTGCCAGCATGGGGGCCGGTAACACTGAAGCTTTCTTT. The chain combines TRBV5-4 with TRBJ1-1; D possibly corresponds to TRBD1 (6 bases). The CDR3 runs to 13 residues. The germline gives CDR1 SGHNT, CDR2 YYREEE (reference sequence). Trimming cost V 6 bases and J 2 bases, with 11 bases left between them.

This clone was detected only once. This CDR3 is CASSQDTGGVNYGYTF. CDR3 in DNA: TGCGCCAGCAGCCAAGACACGGGGGGCGTAAACTATGGCTACACCTTC. This chain links TRBV4-3 with TRBJ1-2; D is perhaps TRBD1 (6 bases). CDR3 length equals 16 residues. Deletions cut 0 bases from V and 2 bases from J, with 13 bases between. CDR1 LGHNA and CDR2 YSLEER come from the germline V gene.

V and J are TRBV5-4 and TRBJ1-2, with 8 nucleotides matching TRBD1. CDR3 length equals 16 residues. CDR1 is SGHNT and CDR2 is YYREEE in the germline V gene (reference sequence). V gave up 0 bases and J gave up 3 bases; unmatched junction bases: 7. In nucleotides, the CDR3 is TGTGCCAGCAGCTTGGATCAGACAGGGGTAGACTATGGCTACACCTTC. Amino acids: CASSLDQTGVDYGYTF.

The chain uses TRBV27 and TRBJ1-1, with a tentative D call TRBD1 (6 bases). CDR3 length: 14 residues. V was cut by 6 bases and J by 3 bases, with 14 bases left in between. CDR1 and CDR2 (germline): MNHEY, SMNVEV (reference sequence). The CDR3 protein is CASRFDRQDTEAFF. The CDR3 bases are TGTGCCAGCAGGTTTGACCGACAGGACACTGAAGCTTTCTTT.

This clone was seen only a few times. The V call is TRBV10-3, the J call TRBJ2-3, with 12 bases fitting TRBD1. There are 16 residues in the CDR3. Per the germline V gene, CDR1 is ENHRY and CDR2 is SYGVKD. Unmatched junction bases numbered 8, after V lost 6 bases and J lost 4 bases. DNA of the CDR3: TGTGCCATCAGATCTACCGGGACAGGGGGCTCAGATACGCAGTATTTT. Translation: CAIRSTGTGGSDTQYF.

This clone was seen just once. The chain uses TRBV4-1 and TRBJ2-7; TRBD2 agrees at 8 bases. In germline, CDR1 is MGHRA, CDR2 YSYEKL. V shed 4 bases and J 4 bases; nucleotides not matched to a gene: 9. This CDR3 comprises 15 residues. CDR3 in DNA: TGCGCCAGCAGCCGCGGGCCGGGGGGGATTTACGAGCAGTACTTC. It specifies CASSRGPGGIYEQYF.

The gene calls are TRBV7-9 and TRBJ2-5; D gene unclear. CDR1 and CDR2 from the germline V gene are SEHNR and FQNEAQ (reference sequence). Between the trimmed V and J ends, which lost 1 base and 1 base, there was a span of 10 bases. The CDR3 runs to 15 residues. The CDR3 DNA is TGTGCCAGCAGCTTAGTCCTGTCCTCCCAAGAGACCCAGTACTTC. It translates to CASSLVLSSQETQYF.

V usage is TRBV19 and J usage is TRBJ1-2, with D uncertain. The CDR3 is 14 residues long. Trimming stripped 5 bases from V and 0 bases from J, with 10 bases between. Germline values: CDR1 LNHDA, CDR2 SQIVND (reference sequence). The CDR3 sequence is CASSLRRPNYGYTF. The CDR3, as DNA: TGTGCCAGTAGTCTCAGGCGACCTAACTATGGCTACACCTTC.

The chain carries TRBV4-3 and TRBJ2-7, with D tentatively TRBD1 (6 bases). The CDR3 contains 17 residues. The germline V gene encodes CDR1 LGHNA and CDR2 YSLEER. Trimming left V 0 bases short and J 3 bases short, with 18 bases between. The CDR3 bases are TGCGCCAGCAGCCAAGATGGCCCGGGACAAGCGAACTACGAGCAGTACTTC. Translation: CASSQDGPGQANYEQYF.

The chain couples TRBV4-1 to TRBJ1-1; maybe TRBD1 (6 bases). V lost 1 base, J lost 0 bases, and 9 bases lay in between. The CDR3 totals 15 residues. The germline V gene has CDR1 MGHRA and CDR2 YSYEKL. The DNA for the CDR3 is TGCGCCAGCAGCCAAGTACCAGGGGTGAACACTGAAGCTTTCTTT. Its protein product is CASSQVPGVNTEAFF.

The chain employs TRBV2 and TRBJ1-2; D unclear. The length of the CDR3 is 17 residues. V lost 2 bases and J 4 bases, leaving 20 bases between the germline ends. The germline gives CDR1 SNHLY, CDR2 FYNNEI. The CDR3 nucleotides read TGTGCCAGCAGTGAACTCAATCCCGGCCAGCGTCTCTATGGCTACACCTTC. It encodes CASSELNPGQRLYGYTF.

This chain uses TRBV5-1 with TRBJ1-4, with TRBD1 identical over 7 bases. CDR1 SGHRS and CDR2 YFSETQ come from the germline V gene. With 5 bases clipped from V and 3 bases from J, the junction kept 7 bases outside the gene matches. The CDR3 is made up of 15 amino acids. The DNA of the CDR3 is TGCGCCAGCAGATTCGACAGGGTCGCTAATGAAAAACTGTTTTTT. The encoded protein is CASRFDRVANEKLFF.

This clone was detected once. The V call is TRBV7-9, the J call TRBJ1-1, with 7 bases aligning to TRBD1. CDR3 length: 16 amino acids. Germline CDR1 is SEHNR and CDR2 is FQNEAQ (reference sequence). Trimming at V came to 3 bases and at J to 1 base, leaving 8 bases not matched to a gene. CDR3 residues: CASSLGQTEGNTEAFF. The CDR3 region has the DNA TGTGCCAGCAGCTTGGGACAGACCGAAGGGAACACTGAAGCTTTCTTT.

The CDR3 sequence: CASSVEAGRRDEQYF. CDR3 sequence (DNA): TGTGCCAGCAGCGTAGAGGCAGGGAGGAGGGACGAGCAGTACTTC. This chain links TRBV9 with TRBJ2-7, with D perhaps TRBD2 (6 bases). Per germline, CDR1 SGDLS and CDR2 YYNGEE. The length of the CDR3 is 15 residues. Trimming pared 0 bases from V and 5 bases from J, leaving 15 bases between.

The chain links TRBV7-9 to TRBJ2-7; D possibly corresponds to TRBD2 (6 bases). Germline CDR1 and CDR2: SEHNR and FQNEAQ (reference sequence). This CDR3 spans 13 amino acids. Trimming pared 5 bases from V and 3 bases from J, leaving 11 bases between. The CDR3 region is CASSPLGGYEQYF. DNA for the CDR3: TGTGCCAGCAGCCCGCTGGGAGGCTACGAGCAGTACTTC.

The rearrangement joins TRBV19 to TRBJ1-4; 7 nucleotides agree with TRBD1. V gave up 5 bases and J gave up 8 bases; unmatched junction bases: 2. Germline V gene sequence: CDR1 LNHDA, CDR2 SQIVND (reference sequence). This CDR3 contains 12 residues. CDR3: CASSEGAEKLFF. CDR3 nucleotides: TGTGCCAGTAGTGAGGGGGCGGAAAAACTGTTTTTT.

This sequence joins TRBV16 and TRBJ1-3; possible D gene TRBD1, 6 bases. The germline gives CDR1 KGHSY, CDR2 FQNENV. This CDR3 has 18 amino acids. Deletions cut 3 bases from V and 3 bases from J, with 21 bases between. The CDR3: CASSQPPGGRKGGNTIYF. The CDR3 DNA sequence: TGTGCCAGCAGCCAGCCCCCCGGGGGGCGAAAGGGTGGAAACACCATATATTTT.

This chain links TRBV9 with TRBJ2-5; 10 bases line up with TRBD2. The CDR3 is 16 amino acids. CDR1 is SGDLS, CDR2 YYNGEE, per germline. V lost 0 bases to trimming and J lost 11 bases; unmatched junction nucleotides: 13. This CDR3 reads CASSVGSRTSGIEQYF. CDR3 in DNA: TGTGCCAGCAGCGTAGGATCACGGACTAGCGGTATAGAGCAGTACTTC.

The chain uses TRBV6-6 and TRBJ2-7, with a possible D match to TRBD2 (6 bases). From germline, CDR1 is MNHNY and CDR2 SVGAGI (reference sequence). This CDR3 has 16 residues. With 6 bases removed from V and 1 base from J, the gap between germline ends came to 19 bases. The CDR3 reads CASSRGSGEASYEQYF. CDR3 in DNA: TGTGCCAGCAGCCGCGGTAGCGGTGAGGCTTCCTACGAGCAGTACTTC.

The chain has TRBV2 and TRBJ1-2; 7 nucleotides align to TRBD1. The CDR3 totals 14 residues. J was trimmed by 14 bases and V by 2 bases; bases with no gene match: 14. The germline V gene has CDR1 SNHLY and CDR2 FYNNEI. Here the CDR3 DNA reads TGTGCCAGCAGTGAACTCCCAGAGGGGGCGGGTTGGACCTTC. Amino acids: CASSELPEGAGWTF.

The chain carries TRBV27 and TRBJ2-1, with D possibly matching TRBD2 (6 bases). From germline, CDR1 is MNHEY and CDR2 SMNVEV (reference sequence). Trimming pared 6 bases from V and 4 bases from J, leaving 13 bases between. The length of the CDR3 is 14 residues. CDR3 in amino acids: CASRSSGLYNEQFF. CDR3 sequence (DNA): TGTGCCAGCAGGAGTAGCGGCCTATACAATGAGCAGTTCTTC.

This clone occurred once. This sequence joins TRBV7-2 and TRBJ2-7, with a weak D call TRBD1 (5 bases). The CDR3 extends over 14 amino acids. The V end was cut by 5 bases, the J end by 2 bases, with 13 bases between. CDR1 and CDR2 (germline): SGHTA, FQGNSA. The CDR3 spells CASSISRQTYEQYF. The CDR3 DNA reads as TGTGCCAGCAGCATATCCCGACAGACCTACGAGCAGTACTTC.